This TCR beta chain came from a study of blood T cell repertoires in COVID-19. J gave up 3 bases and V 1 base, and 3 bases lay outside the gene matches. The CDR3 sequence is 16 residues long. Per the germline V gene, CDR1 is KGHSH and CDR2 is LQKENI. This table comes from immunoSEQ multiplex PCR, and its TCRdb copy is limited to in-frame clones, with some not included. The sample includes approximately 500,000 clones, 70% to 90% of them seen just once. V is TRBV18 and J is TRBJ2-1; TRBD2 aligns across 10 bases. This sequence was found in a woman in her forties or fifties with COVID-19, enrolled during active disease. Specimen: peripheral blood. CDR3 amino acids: CASSPLQRGGYNEQFF. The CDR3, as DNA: TGTGCCAGCTCACCACTTCAGCGGGGGGGCTACAATGAGCAGTTCTTC. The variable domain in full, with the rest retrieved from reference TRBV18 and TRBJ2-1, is NAGVMQNPRHLVRRRGQEARLRCSPMKGHSHVYWYRQLPEEGLKFMVYLQKENIIDESGMPKERFSAEFPKEGPSILRIQQVVRGDSAAYFCASSPLQRGGYNEQFFGPGTRLTVL.